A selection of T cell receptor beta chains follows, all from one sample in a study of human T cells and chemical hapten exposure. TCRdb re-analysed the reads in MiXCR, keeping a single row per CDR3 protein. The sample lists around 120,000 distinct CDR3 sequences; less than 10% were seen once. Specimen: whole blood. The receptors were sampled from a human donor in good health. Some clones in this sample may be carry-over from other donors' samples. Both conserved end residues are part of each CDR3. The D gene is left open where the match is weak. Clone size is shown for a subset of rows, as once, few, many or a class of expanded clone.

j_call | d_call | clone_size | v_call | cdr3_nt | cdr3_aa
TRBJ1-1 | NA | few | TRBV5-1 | TGCGCCAGCAGCTTGGGACAGGTCCGCACTGAAGCTTTCTTT | CASSLGQVRTEAFF
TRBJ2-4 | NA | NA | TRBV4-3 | TGCGCCAGCAGCCAAGATGGGACATATTTAGCCAAAAACATTCAGTACTTC | CASSQDGTYLAKNIQYF
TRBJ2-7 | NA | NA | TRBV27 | TGTGCCAGCAGATCAATTCGGGCAGGGGCGGCCTACGAGCAGTACTTC | CASRSIRAGAAYEQYF
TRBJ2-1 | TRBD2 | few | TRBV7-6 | TGTGCCAGCAGCTTAGAACTAGCGGGAGGTTACAATGAGCAGTTCTTC | CASSLELAGGYNEQFF
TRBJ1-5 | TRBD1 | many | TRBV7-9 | TGTGCCAGCAGCTTAGGACAGGGGGTAGGGCAGCCCCAGCATTTT | CASSLGQGVGQPQHF
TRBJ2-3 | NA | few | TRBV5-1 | TGCGCCAGCAGCTTTCCAGGGGACGATACGCAGTATTTT | CASSFPGDDTQYF
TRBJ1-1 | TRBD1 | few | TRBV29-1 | TGCAGCGTAGCTGAACAGGGGGTCACTGAAGCTTTCTTT | CSVAEQGVTEAFF
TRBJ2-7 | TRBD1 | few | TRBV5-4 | TGTGCCAGCAGTCCCGGGACAGGGGCTCCCCACTTC | CASSPGTGAPHF
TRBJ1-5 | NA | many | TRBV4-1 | TGCGCCAGCAGCCAATCTGACAACAGCAATCAGCCCCAGCATTTT | CASSQSDNSNQPQHF
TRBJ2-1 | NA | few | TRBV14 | TGTGCCAGCAGCCAAGATGGGGGGGCCTTCTACAATGAGCAGTTCTTC | CASSQDGGAFYNEQFF
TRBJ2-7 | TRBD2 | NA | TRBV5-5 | TGTGCCAGCAGCCCAATTCTAGCGGGCGCCTCCTACGAGCAGTACTTC | CASSPILAGASYEQYF
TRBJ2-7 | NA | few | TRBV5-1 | TGCGCCAGCAGCTTGGTGATAGGGGAGTCCTACGAGCAGTACTTC | CASSLVIGESYEQYF
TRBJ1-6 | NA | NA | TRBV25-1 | TGTGCCAGCAGTGAACCACACAGGAATTCACCCCTCCACTTT | CASSEPHRNSPLHF
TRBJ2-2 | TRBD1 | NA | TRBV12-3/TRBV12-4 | TGTGCCAGCAGTTTAGTGGGACAGGGTTGGGGAACCGGGGAGCTGTTTTTT | CASSLVGQGWGTGELFF
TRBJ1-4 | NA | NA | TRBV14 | TGTGCCAGCAGCCCCCTTCCTTCAACTAATGAAAAACTGTTTTTT | CASSPLPSTNEKLFF
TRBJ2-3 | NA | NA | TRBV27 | TGTGCCAGCAGGATGAGGGCTCGCGGGGGCAGCACAGATACGCAGTATTTT | CASRMRARGGSTDTQYF
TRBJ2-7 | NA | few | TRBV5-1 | TGCGCCAGCAGCACTCAGGGCCTCGGCGAGCAGTACTTC | CASSTQGLGEQYF
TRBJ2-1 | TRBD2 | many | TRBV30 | TGTGCCTGGAGTCGGGGGGCGGGAGGGAATGAGCAGTTCTTC | CAWSRGAGGNEQFF
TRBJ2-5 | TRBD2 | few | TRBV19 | TGTGCCAGTAGTCACACCTCTAGCGGACAAGAGACCCAGTACTTC | CASSHTSSGQETQYF
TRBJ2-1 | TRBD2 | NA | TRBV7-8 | TGTGCCAGCAGCTTAAGGGGACTAGCGGGGCTTAGCTCCTACAATGAGCAGTTCTTC | CASSLRGLAGLSSYNEQFF
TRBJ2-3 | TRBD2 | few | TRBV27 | TGTGCCAGCAGCATCATAGCGGGGAGGGCAGATACGCAGTATTTT | CASSIIAGRADTQYF
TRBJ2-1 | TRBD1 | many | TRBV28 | TGTGCCAGCAGTTCCGTCTCCGGGACAGGGTGGGGTGAGCAGTTCTTC | CASSSVSGTGWGEQFF
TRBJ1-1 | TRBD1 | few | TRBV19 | TGTGCCAGTAGTGTCACCGGGACAGGGGATAGTGAAGCTTTCTTT | CASSVTGTGDSEAFF
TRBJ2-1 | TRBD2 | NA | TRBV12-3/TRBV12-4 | TGTGCCAGCTCAAGGATAGCGGGGAGGAGTGAGCAGTTCTTC | CASSRIAGRSEQFF
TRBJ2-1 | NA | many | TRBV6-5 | TGTGCCAGCAGTTACTTAGGACGCTACAATGAGCAGTTCTTC | CASSYLGRYNEQFF
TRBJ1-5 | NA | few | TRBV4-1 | TGCGCCAGCAGCCTACGTGGAGCCCAGCCCCAGCATTTT | CASSLRGAQPQHF
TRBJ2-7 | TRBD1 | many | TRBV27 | TGTGCCAGCAGCACTCGACAGGGGGCATTCGACGAGCAGTACTTC | CASSTRQGAFDEQYF
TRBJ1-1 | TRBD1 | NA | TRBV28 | TGTGCCAGCAGTAACAACAGGGGAACGGCTGAAGCTTTCTTT | CASSNNRGTAEAFF
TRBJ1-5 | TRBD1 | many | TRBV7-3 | TGTGCCAGCAGCTTAAGTGTAGGGCCAGGGGGTTTTTATAGCAATCAGCCCCAGCATTTT | CASSLSVGPGGFYSNQPQHF
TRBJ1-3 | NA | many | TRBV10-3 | TGTGCCATCAGTGAGGTGGATTCTGGAAACACCATATATTTT | CAISEVDSGNTIYF